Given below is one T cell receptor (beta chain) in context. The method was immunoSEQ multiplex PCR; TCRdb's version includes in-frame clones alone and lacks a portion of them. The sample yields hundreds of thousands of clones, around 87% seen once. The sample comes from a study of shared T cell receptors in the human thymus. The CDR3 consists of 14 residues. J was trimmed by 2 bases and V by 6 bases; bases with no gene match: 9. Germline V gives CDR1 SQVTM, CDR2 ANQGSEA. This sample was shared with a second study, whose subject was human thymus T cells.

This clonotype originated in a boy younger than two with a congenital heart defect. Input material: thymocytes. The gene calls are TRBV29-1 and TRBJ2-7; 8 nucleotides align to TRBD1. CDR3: CSVGRDRLPYEQYF. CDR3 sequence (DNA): TGCAGCGTCGGAAGGGACAGGCTGCCCTACGAGCAGTACTTC.